A few counts support the clone carrying this TCR beta chain. The sample comes from a study of response to subunit inactivated influenza vaccine. CDR3 length: 15 amino acids. CDR1 is SGHRS, CDR2 YFSETQ, per germline. Trimming shortened V by 0 bases and J by 0 bases, and 8 bases separated the two germline ends. TCRdb recomputed calls from the RT-PCR reads with MiXCR, one row per CDR3 protein. This table holds over 400,000 distinct CDR3 sequences, 10% to 15% found once. The starting material was PBMCs from blood, obtained 40 to 50 days after vaccination. The sequence was obtained from a middle-aged man who received an inactivated influenza vaccine. The rearrangement uses TRBV5-1 and TRBJ2-3; D gene ambiguous. For the CDR3, the DNA is TGCGCCAGCAGCTTGGCCACGGCTAGCACAGATACGCAGTATTTT. It codes for CASSLATASTDTQYF. The whole variable domain, filled in from reference TRBV5-1 and TRBJ2-3, reads KAGVTQTPRYLIKTRGQQVTLSCSPISGHRSVSWYQQTPGQGLQFLFEYFSETQRNKGNFPGRFSGRQFSNSRSEMNVSTLELGDSALYLCASSLATASTDTQYFGPGTRLTVL.